A single sample gave rise to the 9 T cell receptor beta chains below, sequenced in a study of shared clonotypes between healthy human individuals. Sequencing was performed with immunoSEQ multiplex PCR; in TCRdb, only in-frame clones are kept and a portion is missing. This table has over a million clones, approximately 98% appearing once. Specimen: naive CD4+ T cells sorted from blood. Noted subset: CD45RA+ positively selected. The source is a young man in good health.

Of note for this clone: In the same sample, other DNA sequences code for this CDR3. V usage is TRBV5-1 and J usage is TRBJ1-1; possibly TRBD1 for D (5 bases). Germline CDR1 and CDR2: SGHRS and YFSETQ. V gave up 1 base and J gave up 1 base, with 11 bases separating them. The CDR3 length is 15 residues. The CDR3 loop is CASSLTGTGNTEAFF. As DNA, the CDR3 is TGCGCCAGCAGCTTGACCGGGACTGGGAACACTGAAGCTTTCTTT.

Points on this clone: The sample has other DNA sequences that encode this CDR3 too. The J gene is TRBJ1-1, the V gene TRBV6-5, with a possible D match to TRBD1 (6 bases). V lost 2 bases, J lost 1 base, and 8 bases lay in between. The CDR3 is 14 residues long. Germline values: CDR1 MNHEY, CDR2 SVGAGI. CDR3 bases: TGTGCCAGCAGTTACGGACAGCCGAACACTGAAGCTTTCTTT. It encodes CASSYGQPNTEAFF.

The chain carries TRBV7-2 and TRBJ2-1; D unresolved. V lost 5 bases and J 13 bases, leaving 15 bases between the germline ends. CDR1 is SGHTA and CDR2 is FQGNSA in the germline V gene. The CDR3 runs to 12 residues. CDR3 in DNA: TGTGCCAGCAGCCCCCCCCACCAAGACCAGTTCTTC. Its translation is CASSPPHQDQFF.

The chain links TRBV10-3 to TRBJ2-1; the D gene could be TRBD1 or TRBD2 (5 bases each). The V gene's germline CDR1 is ENHRY and CDR2 SYGVKD. This CDR3 spans 12 amino acids. V was pared by 8 bases and J by 8 bases, with 13 bases between. CDR3 amino acids: CAIGHRGDEQFF. The CDR3 nucleotides read TGTGCCATCGGACACCGGGGCGATGAGCAGTTCTTC.

The chain has TRBV6-5 and TRBJ1-2; D is uncertain. This CDR3 comprises 13 residues. V shed 6 bases and J shed 2 bases, with 10 bases lying between them. Germline V lookup: CDR1 MNHEY, CDR2 SVGAGI. The CDR3 nucleotides read TGTGCCAGCAGCCAACTTCCCAACTATGGCTACACCTTC. Protein: CASSQLPNYGYTF.

Note on this clone: Other DNA sequences in the same sample also yield this CDR3. The J gene is TRBJ1-2, the V gene TRBV28, with D perhaps matching TRBD1 (5 bases). The CDR3 runs 14 residues. Germline V CDR1 and CDR2: MDHEN, SYDVKM. Trimming cost V 2 bases and J 4 bases, with 11 bases left between them. CDR3 loop: CASSLPGGGYGYTF. As DNA, the CDR3 is TGTGCCAGCAGTTTACCCGGCGGGGGCTATGGCTACACCTTC.

This chain joins TRBV19 and TRBJ1-5; possible D gene TRBD1, 5 bases. This CDR3 has 17 residues. Germline loops: CDR1 LNHDA, CDR2 SQIVND (reference sequence). Trimming stripped 6 bases from V and 3 bases from J, with 21 bases between. The CDR3 DNA is TGTGCCAGTAGCACCTCCCGGGACTGGGGTTACAATCAGCCCCAGCATTTT. It translates to CASSTSRDWGYNQPQHF.

The chain carries TRBV13 and TRBJ2-6; no firm D call. The CDR3 contains 14 residues. Germline V gene data show CDR1 as PRHDT and CDR2 as FYEKMQ (reference sequence). With 3 bases removed from V and 1 base from J, the gap between germline ends came to 4 bases. CDR3: CASSLGSGANVLTF. The CDR3 region has the DNA TGTGCCAGCAGCTTGGGGTCTGGGGCCAACGTCCTGACTTTC. Full variable domain (remainder filled in from reference TRBV13 and TRBJ2-6): AAGVIQSPRHLIKEKRETATLKCYPIPRHDTVYWYQQGPGQDPQFLISFYEKMQSDKGSIPDRFSAQQFSDYHSELNMSSLELGDSALYFCASSLGSGANVLTFGAGSRLTVL.

The chain employs TRBV7-2 and TRBJ2-2; 9 bases match TRBD2. Germline V CDR1 and CDR2: SGHTA, FQGNSA. V shed 5 bases, J shed 5 bases, and the junction held 12 bases outside the gene matches. CDR3 length equals 17 residues. In DNA, the CDR3 is TGTGCCAGCAGCCCTGGGGGTAGCGGGAGACGTACCGGGGAGCTGTTTTTT. Translated, it gives CASSPGGSGRRTGELFF.